These T cell receptor beta chains were read from a single sample in a study of shared clonotypes between healthy human individuals. The assay was immunoSEQ multiplex PCR, and TCRdb's table has in-frame clones only and misses some. The repertoire includes some 1 million clones, about 80% of them detected once, and about 1.5% sits in the top ten. The sequencing input was memory CD4+ T cells sorted from blood. The origin of the receptors is a man aged 18 to 30 in good health. Each CDR3 is given with its conserved first and last residue. Fields, in order: clone size, V gene, CDR3 length, J gene, D gene, CDR3 protein, CDR3 DNA. D genes are given only for firm matches. Some rows have no size entry. The others give once, few or many, or a class for an expanded clone.

>.|TRBV5-8|13|TRBJ2-1|.
CASSLGTLREQFF
TGTGCCAGCAGCTTGGGGACCCTTAGAGAGCAGTTCTTC
>.|TRBV7-2|14|TRBJ1-6|TRBD1
CASRPGTANSPLHF
TGTGCCAGCAGACCGGGGACAGCTAATTCACCCCTCCACTTT
>once|TRBV7-2|15|TRBJ2-5|TRBD1
CASSARDRGHETQYF
TGTGCCAGCAGCGCAAGGGACAGGGGGCATGAGACCCAGTACTTC
>.|TRBV6-6|15|TRBJ2-7|TRBD2
CASSYPERGVSEQYF
TGTGCCAGCAGTTACCCCGAGCGGGGTGTGAGTGAGCAGTACTTC
>.|TRBV11-3|15|TRBJ2-1|.
CASSLDGSLYNEQFF
TGTGCCAGCAGCTTAGACGGGAGTCTGTACAATGAGCAGTTCTTC
>.|TRBV18|13|TRBJ1-1|.
CASSPRKQTEAFF
TGTGCCAGCTCACCACGCAAACAGACTGAAGCTTTCTTT
>.|TRBV9|16|TRBJ2-3|.
CASSVRERPSTDTQYF
TGTGCCAGCAGCGTACGTGAGAGGCCCTCCACAGATACGCAGTATTTT
>.|TRBV4-3|17|TRBJ2-2|TRBD2
CASSNGLAGAFDGELFF
TGCGCCAGCAGCAACGGACTAGCGGGAGCTTTTGACGGGGAGCTGTTTTTT
>.|TRBV10-2|14|TRBJ2-7|.
CASSVADIGYEQYF
TGCGCCAGCAGTGTTGCGGACATCGGCTACGAGCAGTACTTC
>.|TRBV27|16|TRBJ2-5|TRBD1
CASRTDLGGRQETQYF
TGTGCCAGCAGAACGGATTTAGGGGGCCGGCAAGAGACCCAGTACTTC
>once|TRBV6-1|16|TRBJ1-2|.
CASSETGELGAYGYTF
TGTGCCAGCAGTGAAACCGGCGAATTGGGAGCCTATGGCTACACCTTC
>once|TRBV5-1|14|TRBJ2-5|TRBD1
CASSLWGQQETQYF
TGCGCCAGCAGCTTGTGGGGACAGCAAGAGACCCAGTACTTC
>.|TRBV18|14|TRBJ1-6|TRBD1
CASSGDRGGSPLHF
TGTGCCAGCTCAGGGGACAGGGGAGGCTCACCCCTCCACTTT
>.|TRBV10-3|13|TRBJ2-7|.
CAAKDSDTYEQYF
TGTGCCGCCAAGGACAGTGATACCTACGAGCAGTACTTC
>.|TRBV4-1|17|TRBJ1-3|.
CASSHARGGGSGNTIYF
TGCGCCAGCAGCCATGCCAGGGGAGGGGGCTCTGGAAACACCATATATTTT
>.|TRBV9|14|TRBJ2-3|.
CASTRAYSTDTQYF
TGTGCCAGCACCAGGGCGTACTCGACAGATACGCAGTATTTT
>.|TRBV30|13|TRBJ2-5|.
CAWSASGRETQYF
TGTGCCTGGAGTGCATCCGGCAGGGAGACCCAGTACTTC
>.|TRBV6-1|14|TRBJ1-2|.
CASSEASGKYGYTF
TGTGCCAGCAGTGAAGCGTCAGGGAAATATGGCTACACCTTC
>.|TRBV6-1|13|TRBJ1-5|.
CASSENWSQPQHF
TGTGCCAGCAGTGAAAATTGGAGTCAGCCCCAGCATTTT
>.|TRBV5-4|13|TRBJ2-2|.
CASSILGPGELFF
TGTGCCAGCAGCATCTTAGGACCCGGGGAGCTGTTTTTT
>.|TRBV19|13|TRBJ2-7|.
CASSKVVSYEQYF
TGTGCCAGTAGTAAGGTAGTTTCCTACGAGCAGTACTTC
>.|TRBV19|14|TRBJ1-4|.
CASSIGSVGEKLFF
TGTGCCAGTAGTATAGGCAGCGTCGGTGAAAAACTGTTTTTT
>many|TRBV11-3|13|TRBJ2-7|.
CASTERISYEQYF
TGTGCCAGCACCGAACGGATATCCTACGAGCAGTACTTC
>.|TRBV19|16|TRBJ2-2|.
CASSMRLAGNTGELFF
TGTGCCAGTAGTATGCGGCTAGCAGGAAACACCGGGGAGCTGTTTTTT
>few|TRBV28|13|TRBJ1-1|.
CASTLGGLTEAFF
TGTGCCAGCACCTTGGGAGGATTGACTGAAGCTTTCTTT
>.|TRBV6-5|13|TRBJ1-5|TRBD1
CASSPQGGGAQHF
TGTGCCAGCAGTCCCCAGGGGGGGGGAGCCCAGCATTTT
>few|TRBV5-6|15|TRBJ1-5|.
CASSEQGISNQPQHF
TGTGCCAGCAGTGAGCAGGGGATTAGCAATCAGCCCCAGCATTTT
>.|TRBV9|14|TRBJ1-2|TRBD1
CASSVAGTGGGYTF
TGTGCCAGCAGCGTAGCCGGGACAGGGGGCGGCTACACCTTC
>.|TRBV9|13|TRBJ1-6|TRBD1
CASSWDSNSPLHF
TGTGCCAGCAGCTGGGACAGTAATTCACCCCTCCACTTT
>.|TRBV28|13|TRBJ2-7|.
CASSLGSTYEQYF
TGTGCCAGCAGTTTAGGCAGTACCTACGAGCAGTACTTC
>.|TRBV18|18|TRBJ2-6|.
CASSPAGISIPGANVLTF
TGTGCCAGCTCACCAGCCGGGATCTCAATCCCTGGGGCCAACGTCCTGACTTTC
>few|TRBV5-6|14|TRBJ2-7|TRBD1
CASSLPGQDYEQYF
TGTGCCAGCAGCCTACCGGGACAGGACTACGAGCAGTACTTC
>once|TRBV6-1|14|TRBJ2-7|.
CASIEWGEAYEQYF
TGTGCCAGCATCGAATGGGGGGAAGCCTACGAGCAGTACTTC
>.|TRBV30|15|TRBJ2-2|TRBD2
CAWHGRAWNTGELFF
TGTGCCTGGCACGGGAGGGCGTGGAACACCGGGGAGCTGTTTTTT
>.|TRBV21-1|10|TRBJ1-5|.
CARGNQPQHF
TGTGCCAGGGGGAATCAGCCCCAGCATTTT
>.|TRBV4-2|14|TRBJ1-1|.
CASSPAGKNTEAFF
TGTGCCAGCAGCCCGGCGGGGAAGAACACTGAAGCTTTCTTT